A single sample is the source of the 3 T cell receptor beta chains below, sequenced in a study of T cell changes during pregnancy in multiple sclerosis. Only in-frame clones appear in the TCRdb table, and some are missing; sequencing was by immunoSEQ multiplex PCR. The data contain 55,000 to 80,000 clones, approximately 93% of them singletons. The specimen comprised CD8+ T cells from peripheral blood mononuclear cells, sampled in the second trimester of pregnancy. These receptors were taken from a female donor with multiple sclerosis, enrolled in a pregnancy study.

This chain joins TRBV19 and TRBJ1-1; D unclear. Deletions cut 3 bases from V and 1 base from J, with 12 bases between. Looked up from germline, CDR1 is LNHDA and CDR2 is SQIVND (reference sequence). This CDR3 has 15 residues. The CDR3 spells CASSIAVGRNTEAFF. In nucleotides, the CDR3 is TGTGCCAGTAGTATCGCAGTGGGGAGGAACACTGAAGCTTTCTTT.

The chain uses TRBV28 and TRBJ2-7, with D perhaps TRBD2 (6 bases). V shed 5 bases and J shed 7 bases, with 15 bases lying between them. This CDR3 spans 13 amino acids. The germline V gene has CDR1 MDHEN and CDR2 SYDVKM. In DNA, the CDR3 is TGTGCCAGCAGTCACATCATAGGGAGGGAGCAGTACTTC. Translating it yields CASSHIIGREQYF.

The rearrangement links TRBV2 to TRBJ2-7, with 9 nucleotides matching TRBD1. The CDR3 is 14 amino acids. With V trimmed by 3 bases and J by 5 bases, 5 bases remained unmatched. Germline V gene lookup returns CDR1 SNHLY and CDR2 FYNNEI. The CDR3 region has the DNA TGTGCCAGCAGTGATCCGACAGGGGGGGACGAGCAGTACTTC. Translating it yields CASSDPTGGDEQYF.